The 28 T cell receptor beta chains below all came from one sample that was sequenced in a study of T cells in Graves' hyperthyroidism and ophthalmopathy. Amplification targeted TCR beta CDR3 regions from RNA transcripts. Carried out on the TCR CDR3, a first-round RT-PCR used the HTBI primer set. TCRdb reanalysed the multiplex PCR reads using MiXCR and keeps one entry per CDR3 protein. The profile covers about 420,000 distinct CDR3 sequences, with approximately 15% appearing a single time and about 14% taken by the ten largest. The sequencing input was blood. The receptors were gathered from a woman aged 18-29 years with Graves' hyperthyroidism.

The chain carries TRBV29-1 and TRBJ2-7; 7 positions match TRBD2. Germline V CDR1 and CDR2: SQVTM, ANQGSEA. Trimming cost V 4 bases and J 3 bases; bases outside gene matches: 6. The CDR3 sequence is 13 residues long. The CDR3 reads CSVVDGGYYEQYF. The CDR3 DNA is TGCAGCGTTGTCGACGGGGGGTACTACGAGCAGTACTTC.

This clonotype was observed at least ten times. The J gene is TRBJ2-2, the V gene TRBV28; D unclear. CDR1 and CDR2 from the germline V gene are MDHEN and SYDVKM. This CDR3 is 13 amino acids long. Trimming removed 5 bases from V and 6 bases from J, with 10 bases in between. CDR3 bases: TGTGCCAGCAGTACTCCTCTGGCCGGGGAGCTGTTTTTT. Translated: CASSTPLAGELFF.

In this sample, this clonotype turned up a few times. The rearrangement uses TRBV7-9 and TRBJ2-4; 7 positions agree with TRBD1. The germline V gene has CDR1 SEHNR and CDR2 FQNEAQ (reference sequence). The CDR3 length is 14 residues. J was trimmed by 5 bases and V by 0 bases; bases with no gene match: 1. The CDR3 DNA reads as TGTGCCAGCAGCTTAGCCGGGACAGAAAACATTCAGTACTTC. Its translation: CASSLAGTENIQYF.

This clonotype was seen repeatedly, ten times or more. CDR3 DNA sequence: TGCAGTGCTGGGAGGGGACAGGGTGGAGATACGCAGTATTTT. It specifies CSAGRGQGGDTQYF. The chain links TRBV20-1 to TRBJ2-3, with TRBD1 matching over 9 bases. The CDR3 is 14 residues long. V lost 5 bases, J lost 5 bases, and 8 bases stayed unmatched. Germline CDR1 DFQATT, CDR2 SNEGSKA (reference sequence).

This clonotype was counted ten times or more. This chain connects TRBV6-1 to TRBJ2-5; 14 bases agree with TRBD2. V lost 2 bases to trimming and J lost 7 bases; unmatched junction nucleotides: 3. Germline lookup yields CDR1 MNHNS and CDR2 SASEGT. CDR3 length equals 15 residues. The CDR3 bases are TGTGCCAGCAGTGAATTGACTAGCGGGGGGGGGACCCAGTACTTC. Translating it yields CASSELTSGGGTQYF.

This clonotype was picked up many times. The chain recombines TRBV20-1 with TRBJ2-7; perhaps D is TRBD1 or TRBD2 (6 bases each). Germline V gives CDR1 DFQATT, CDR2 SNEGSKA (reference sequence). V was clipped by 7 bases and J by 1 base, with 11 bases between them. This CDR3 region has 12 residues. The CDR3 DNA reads TGCAGTGTAGGGGGGAGGTCCTACGAGCAGTACTTC. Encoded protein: CSVGGRSYEQYF.

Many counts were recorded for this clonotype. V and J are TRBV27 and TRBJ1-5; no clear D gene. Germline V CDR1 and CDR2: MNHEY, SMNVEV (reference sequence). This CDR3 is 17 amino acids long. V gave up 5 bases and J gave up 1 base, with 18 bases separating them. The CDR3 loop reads CASSAYTGGRSNQPQHF. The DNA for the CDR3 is TGTGCCAGCAGTGCTTACACGGGAGGGCGAAGCAATCAGCCCCAGCATTTT.

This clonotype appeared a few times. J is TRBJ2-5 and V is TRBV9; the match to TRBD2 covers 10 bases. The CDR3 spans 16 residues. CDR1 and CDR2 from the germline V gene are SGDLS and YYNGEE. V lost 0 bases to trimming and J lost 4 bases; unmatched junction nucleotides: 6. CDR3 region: CASSVESGRAGETQYF. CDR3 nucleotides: TGTGCCAGCAGCGTAGAGAGCGGGAGGGCCGGAGAGACCCAGTACTTC.

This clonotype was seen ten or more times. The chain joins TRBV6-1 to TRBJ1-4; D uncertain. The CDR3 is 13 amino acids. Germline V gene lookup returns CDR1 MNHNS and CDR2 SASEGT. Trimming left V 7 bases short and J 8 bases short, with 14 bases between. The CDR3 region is CASTLEAREKLFF. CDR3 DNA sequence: TGTGCCAGCACCCTTGAGGCGCGGGAAAAACTGTTTTTT.

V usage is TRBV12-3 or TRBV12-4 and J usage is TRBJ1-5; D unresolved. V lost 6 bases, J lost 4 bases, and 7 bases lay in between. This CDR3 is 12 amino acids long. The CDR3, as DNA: TGTGCCAGCAGCTCCAGGAATCAGCCCCAGCATTTT. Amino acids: CASSSRNQPQHF.

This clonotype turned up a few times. CDR3 region: CASSLASGGGNTEAFF. CDR3 DNA: TGTGCCAGCAGTTTAGCATCAGGGGGCGGGAACACTGAAGCTTTCTTT. The gene calls are TRBV12-3 or TRBV12-4 and TRBJ1-1, with 8 bases lining up with TRBD1. Unmatched junction bases numbered 4, after V lost 0 bases and J lost 1 base. The CDR3 sequence is 16 residues long.

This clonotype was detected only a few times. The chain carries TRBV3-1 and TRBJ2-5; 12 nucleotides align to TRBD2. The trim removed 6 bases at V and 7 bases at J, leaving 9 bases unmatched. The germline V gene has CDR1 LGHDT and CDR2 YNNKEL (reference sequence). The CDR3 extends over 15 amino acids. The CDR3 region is CASRPSSGGAGTQYF. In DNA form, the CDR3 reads TGTGCCAGCAGACCTTCTAGCGGGGGGGCCGGGACCCAGTACTTC.

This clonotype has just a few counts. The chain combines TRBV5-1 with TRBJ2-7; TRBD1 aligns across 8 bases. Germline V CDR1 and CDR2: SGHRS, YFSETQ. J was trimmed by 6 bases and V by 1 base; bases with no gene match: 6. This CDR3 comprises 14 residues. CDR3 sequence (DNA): TGCGCCAGCAGCTTGATTGACAGGGGTGGCGAGCAGTACTTC. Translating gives CASSLIDRGGEQYF.

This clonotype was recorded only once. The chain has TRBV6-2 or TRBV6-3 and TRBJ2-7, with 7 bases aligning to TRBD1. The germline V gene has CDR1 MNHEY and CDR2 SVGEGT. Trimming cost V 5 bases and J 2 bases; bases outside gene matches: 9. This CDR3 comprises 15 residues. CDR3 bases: TGTGCCAGCAGTAACCACCGGACAGGACCCTACGAGCAGTACTTC. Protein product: CASSNHRTGPYEQYF.

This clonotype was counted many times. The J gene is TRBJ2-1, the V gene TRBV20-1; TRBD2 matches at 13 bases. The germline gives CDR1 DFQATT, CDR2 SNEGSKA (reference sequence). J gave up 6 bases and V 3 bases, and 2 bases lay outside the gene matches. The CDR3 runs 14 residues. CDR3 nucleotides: TGCAGTGCTAGGACTAGCGGGAGGTCCAATGAGCAGTTCTTC. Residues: CSARTSGRSNEQFF.

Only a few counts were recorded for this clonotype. The CDR3 coding sequence is TGTGCCAGCAGTTTAAGAGGTGGGGGGAGTCCACCCCTCCACTTT. Its translation: CASSLRGGGSPPLHF. The V gene is TRBV12-3 or TRBV12-4, the J gene TRBJ1-6, with a weak D call TRBD1 (5 bases). The CDR3 runs to 15 residues. Trimming shortened V by 2 bases and J by 11 bases, and 16 bases separated the two germline ends.

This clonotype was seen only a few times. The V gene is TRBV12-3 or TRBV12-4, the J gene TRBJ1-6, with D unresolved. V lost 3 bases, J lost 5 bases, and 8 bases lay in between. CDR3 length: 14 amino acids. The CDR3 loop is CASSLEGNNSPLHF. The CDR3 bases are TGTGCCAGCAGTTTGGAGGGAAATAATTCACCCCTCCACTTT.

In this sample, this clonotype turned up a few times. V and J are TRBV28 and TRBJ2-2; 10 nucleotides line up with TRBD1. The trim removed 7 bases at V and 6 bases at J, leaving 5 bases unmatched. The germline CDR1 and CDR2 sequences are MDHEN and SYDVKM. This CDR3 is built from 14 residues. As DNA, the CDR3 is TGTGCCAGCAACCCGACAGGGGGCCCCGGGGAGCTGTTTTTT. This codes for CASNPTGGPGELFF.

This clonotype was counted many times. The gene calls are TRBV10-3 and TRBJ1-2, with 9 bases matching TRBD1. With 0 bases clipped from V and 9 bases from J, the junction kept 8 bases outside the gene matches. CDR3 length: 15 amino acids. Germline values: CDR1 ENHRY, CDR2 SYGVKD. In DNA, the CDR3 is TGTGCCATCAGTGAGTCGAACCGGGACAGGGCCCGCTACACCTTC. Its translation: CAISESNRDRARYTF.

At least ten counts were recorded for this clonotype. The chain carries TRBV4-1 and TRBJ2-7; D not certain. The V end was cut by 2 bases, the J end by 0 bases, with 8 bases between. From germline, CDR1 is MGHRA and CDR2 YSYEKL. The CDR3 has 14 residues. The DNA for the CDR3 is TGCGCCAGCAGCCAAAGGATCTTCTCCTACGAGCAGTACTTC. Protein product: CASSQRIFSYEQYF.

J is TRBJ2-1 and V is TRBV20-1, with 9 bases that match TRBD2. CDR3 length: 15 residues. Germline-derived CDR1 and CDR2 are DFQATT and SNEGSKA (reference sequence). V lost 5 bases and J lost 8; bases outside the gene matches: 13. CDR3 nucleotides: TGCAGTGCTCAGGTAGCGGGAGTGTCCGACGATGAGCAGTTCTTC. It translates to CSAQVAGVSDDEQFF.

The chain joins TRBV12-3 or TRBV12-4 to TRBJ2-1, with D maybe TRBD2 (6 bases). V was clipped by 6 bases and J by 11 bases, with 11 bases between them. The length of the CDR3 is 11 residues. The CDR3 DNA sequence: TGTGCCAGCAGAAAACTAGCCCAGCAGTTCTTC. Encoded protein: CASRKLAQQFF.

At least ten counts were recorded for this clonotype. Written as DNA, the CDR3 is TGCAGTGCTGGGGGATTAGGCGAGCAGTACTTC. It encodes CSAGGLGEQYF. The chain combines TRBV20-1 with TRBJ2-7, with D perhaps given as TRBD1 or TRBD2 (5 bases each). CDR1 is DFQATT and CDR2 is SNEGSKA in the germline V gene (reference sequence). This CDR3 contains 11 residues. Trimming took off 5 bases at V and 6 bases at J, with 11 bases between the two ends.

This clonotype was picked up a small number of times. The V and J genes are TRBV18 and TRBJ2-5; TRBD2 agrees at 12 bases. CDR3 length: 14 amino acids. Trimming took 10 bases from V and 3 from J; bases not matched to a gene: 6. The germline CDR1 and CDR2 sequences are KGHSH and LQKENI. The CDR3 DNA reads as TGTGCCACCACCCGACTAGCGGGAGAAGAGACCCAGTACTTC. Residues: CATTRLAGEETQYF.

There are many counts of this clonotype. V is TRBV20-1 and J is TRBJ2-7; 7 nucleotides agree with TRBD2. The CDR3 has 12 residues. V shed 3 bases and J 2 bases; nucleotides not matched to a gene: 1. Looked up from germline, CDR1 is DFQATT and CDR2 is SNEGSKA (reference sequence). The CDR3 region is CSASGGTYEQYF. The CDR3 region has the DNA TGCAGTGCTAGCGGGGGGACCTACGAGCAGTACTTC.

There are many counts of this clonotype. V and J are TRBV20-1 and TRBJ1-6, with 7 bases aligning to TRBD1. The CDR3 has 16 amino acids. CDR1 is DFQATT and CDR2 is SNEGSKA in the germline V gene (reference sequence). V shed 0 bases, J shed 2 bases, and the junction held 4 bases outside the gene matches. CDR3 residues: CSARDRGLPYNSPLHF. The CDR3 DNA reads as TGCAGTGCTAGAGATAGGGGGCTTCCCTATAATTCACCCCTCCACTTT.

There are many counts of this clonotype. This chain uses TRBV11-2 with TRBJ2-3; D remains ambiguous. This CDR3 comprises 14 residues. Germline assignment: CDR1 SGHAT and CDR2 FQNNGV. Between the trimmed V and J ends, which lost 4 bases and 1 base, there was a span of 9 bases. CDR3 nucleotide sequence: TGTGCCAGCAGCTCCCCGGACGGCACAGATACGCAGTATTTT. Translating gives CASSSPDGTDTQYF.

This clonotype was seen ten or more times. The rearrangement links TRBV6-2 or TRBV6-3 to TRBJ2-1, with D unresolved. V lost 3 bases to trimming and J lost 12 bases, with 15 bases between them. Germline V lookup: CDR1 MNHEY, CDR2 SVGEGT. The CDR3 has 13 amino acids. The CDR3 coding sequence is TGTGCCAGCAGTTATTTGGGCGATGATGGGCAGTTCTTC. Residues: CASSYLGDDGQFF.